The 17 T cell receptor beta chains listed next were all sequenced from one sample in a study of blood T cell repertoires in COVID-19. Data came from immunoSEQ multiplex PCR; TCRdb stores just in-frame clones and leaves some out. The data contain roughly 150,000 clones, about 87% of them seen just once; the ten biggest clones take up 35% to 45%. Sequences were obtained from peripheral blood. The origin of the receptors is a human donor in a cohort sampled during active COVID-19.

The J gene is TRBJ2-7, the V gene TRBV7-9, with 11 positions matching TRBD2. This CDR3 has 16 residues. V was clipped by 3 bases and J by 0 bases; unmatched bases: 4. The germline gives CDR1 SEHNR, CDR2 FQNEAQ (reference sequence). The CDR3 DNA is TGTGCCAGCAGCTTGGGGACTAGCGGACTCTCCTACGAGCAGTACTTC. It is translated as CASSLGTSGLSYEQYF.

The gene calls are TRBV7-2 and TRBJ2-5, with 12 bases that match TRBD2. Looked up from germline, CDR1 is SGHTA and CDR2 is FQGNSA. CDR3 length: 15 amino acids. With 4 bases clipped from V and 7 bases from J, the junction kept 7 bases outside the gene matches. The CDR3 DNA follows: TGTGCCAGCAGCTCAAGGACTAGCGGGGATCGGACCCAGTACTTC. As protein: CASSSRTSGDRTQYF.

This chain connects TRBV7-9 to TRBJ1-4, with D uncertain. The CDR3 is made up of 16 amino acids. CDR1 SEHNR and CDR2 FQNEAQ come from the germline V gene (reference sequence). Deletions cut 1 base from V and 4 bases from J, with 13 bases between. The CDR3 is CASSLVWISGNEKLFF. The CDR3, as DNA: TGTGCCAGCAGCTTAGTATGGATCTCGGGTAATGAAAAACTGTTTTTT.

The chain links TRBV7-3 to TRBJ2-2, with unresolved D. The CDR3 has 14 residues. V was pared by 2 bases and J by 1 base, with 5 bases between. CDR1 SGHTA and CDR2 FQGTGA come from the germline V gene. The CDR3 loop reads CASSLARNTGELFF. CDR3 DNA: TGTGCCAGCAGCTTAGCTAGGAACACCGGGGAGCTGTTTTTT.

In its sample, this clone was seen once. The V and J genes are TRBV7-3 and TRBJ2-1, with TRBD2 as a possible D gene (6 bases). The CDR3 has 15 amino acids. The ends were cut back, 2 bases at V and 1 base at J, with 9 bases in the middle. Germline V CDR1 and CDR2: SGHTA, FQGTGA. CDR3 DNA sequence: TGTGCCAGCAGCTTAGGGGGGACTTCCTACAATGAGCAGTTCTTC. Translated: CASSLGGTSYNEQFF.

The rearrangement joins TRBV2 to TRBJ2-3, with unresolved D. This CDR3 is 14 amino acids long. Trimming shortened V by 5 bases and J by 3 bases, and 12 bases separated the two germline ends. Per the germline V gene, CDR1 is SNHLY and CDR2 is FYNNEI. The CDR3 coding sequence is TGTGCCAGCAGTTCCTCGCGATCGACAGATACGCAGTATTTT. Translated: CASSSSRSTDTQYF.

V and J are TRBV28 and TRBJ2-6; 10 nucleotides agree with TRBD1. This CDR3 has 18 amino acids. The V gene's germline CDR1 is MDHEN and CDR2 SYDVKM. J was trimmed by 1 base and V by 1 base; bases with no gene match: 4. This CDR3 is CASSLSPGQGSGANVLTF. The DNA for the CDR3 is TGTGCCAGCAGTTTATCCCCGGGACAGGGGTCTGGGGCCAACGTCCTGACTTTC.

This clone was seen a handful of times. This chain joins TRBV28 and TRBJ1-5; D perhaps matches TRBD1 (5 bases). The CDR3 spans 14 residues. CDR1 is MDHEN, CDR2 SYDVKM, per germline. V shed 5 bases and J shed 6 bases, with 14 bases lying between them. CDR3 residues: CASSRQGLRQPQHF. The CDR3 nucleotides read TGTGCCAGCAGTAGGCAGGGTTTACGTCAGCCCCAGCATTTT.

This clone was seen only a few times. CDR3 in DNA: TGCAGCGTTAGGGGTGGTCGGACGAACACTGAAGCTTTCTTT. This gives the protein CSVRGGRTNTEAFF. The chain combines TRBV29-1 with TRBJ1-1, with D tentatively TRBD1 (5 bases). The CDR3 has 14 amino acids. Germline CDR1 SQVTM, CDR2 ANQGSEA. The V end lost 5 bases, the J end lost 1 base, and 14 bases lay between the germline ends. Supplemented by reference TRBV29-1 and TRBJ1-1, the full variable domain reads SAVISQKPSRDICQRGTSLTIQCQVDSQVTMMFWYRQQPGQSLTLIATANQGSEATYESGFVIDKFPISRPNLTFSTLTVSNMSPEDSSIYLCSVRGGRTNTEAFFGQGTRLTVV.

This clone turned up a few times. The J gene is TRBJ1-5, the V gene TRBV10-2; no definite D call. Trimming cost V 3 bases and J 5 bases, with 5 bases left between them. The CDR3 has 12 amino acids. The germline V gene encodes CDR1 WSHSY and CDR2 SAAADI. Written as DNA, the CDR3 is TGCGCCAGCAGTGAAGGAGATCAGCCCCAGCATTTT. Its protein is CASSEGDQPQHF.

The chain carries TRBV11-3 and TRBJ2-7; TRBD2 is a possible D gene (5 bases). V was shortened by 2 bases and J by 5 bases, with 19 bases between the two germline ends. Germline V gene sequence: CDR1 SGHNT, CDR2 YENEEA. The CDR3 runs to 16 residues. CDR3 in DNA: TGTGCCAGCAGCTTATTAACCCCACGGGAAAATCACGAGCAGTACGTC. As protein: CASSLLTPRENHEQYV.

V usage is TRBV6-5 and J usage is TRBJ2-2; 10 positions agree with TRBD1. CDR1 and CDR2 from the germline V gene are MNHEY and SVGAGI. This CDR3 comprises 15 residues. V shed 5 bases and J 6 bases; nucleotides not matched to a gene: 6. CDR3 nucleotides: TGTGCCAGCAGTCTGGACAGGGGGTCTCCCGGGGAGCTGTTTTTT. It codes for CASSLDRGSPGELFF.

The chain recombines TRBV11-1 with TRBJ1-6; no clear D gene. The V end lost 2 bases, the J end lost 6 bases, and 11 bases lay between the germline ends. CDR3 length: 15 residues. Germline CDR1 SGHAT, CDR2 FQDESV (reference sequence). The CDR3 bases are TGTGCCAGCAGCTTATTCGAGGGAGGTAATTCACCCCTCCACTTT. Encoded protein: CASSLFEGGNSPLHF.

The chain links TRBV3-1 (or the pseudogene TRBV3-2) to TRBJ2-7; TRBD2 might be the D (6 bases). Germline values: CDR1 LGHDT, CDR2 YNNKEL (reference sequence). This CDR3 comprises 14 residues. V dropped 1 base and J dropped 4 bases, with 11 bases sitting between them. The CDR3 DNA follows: TGTGCCAGCAGCCAAGGTGGCGGGATTTACGAGCAGTACGTC. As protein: CASSQGGGIYEQYV.

The chain's CDR3 is CASSLGLAGGETQYF. CDR3 nucleotides: TGTGCCAGCAGCTTAGGGCTAGCGGGAGGAGAGACCCAGTACTTC. This chain links TRBV11-3 with TRBJ2-5; 11 bases are shared with TRBD2. Germline-derived CDR1 and CDR2 are SGHNT and YENEEA. This CDR3 spans 15 amino acids. The ends lost 1 base at V and 4 bases at J; junction bases unmatched: 2.

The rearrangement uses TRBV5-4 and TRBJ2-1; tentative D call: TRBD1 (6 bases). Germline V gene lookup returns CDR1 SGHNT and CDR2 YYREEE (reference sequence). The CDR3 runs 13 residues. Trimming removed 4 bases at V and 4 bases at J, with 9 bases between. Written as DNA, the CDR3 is TGTGCCAGCAGCCTAGGACAGTACAATGAGCAGTTCTTC. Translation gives CASSLGQYNEQFF.

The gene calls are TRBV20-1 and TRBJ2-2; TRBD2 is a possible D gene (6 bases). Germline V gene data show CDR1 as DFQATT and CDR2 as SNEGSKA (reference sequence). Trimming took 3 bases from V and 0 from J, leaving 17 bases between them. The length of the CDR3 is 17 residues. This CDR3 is CSASRGGTVSNTGELFF. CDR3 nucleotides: TGCAGTGCTAGTAGGGGTGGGACTGTTTCGAACACCGGGGAGCTGTTTTTT.